These 24 T cell receptor beta chains were sequenced from one sample in a study of T cell changes during pregnancy in multiple sclerosis (dated by TCRdb to about 2019). Library preparation used the immunoSEQ multiplex PCR assay. TCRdb obtained this table from immuneACCESS and retained in-frame rearrangements with V and J assigned. These tables miss some clones; where compared with another copy, unresolved V genes account for less than half of the shortfall, and the remainder is unexplained. The sample yields some 56,000 clones; 92% were counted once. Approximately 0.6% of the sample is in the top ten clones. Sequencing was performed on CD4+ T cells from peripheral blood mononuclear cells, taken after pregnancy. These receptor sequences come from a female donor with multiple sclerosis, enrolled in a pregnancy study.

The chain is built from TRBV7-9 and TRBJ2-1; 8 bases align to TRBD2. This CDR3 contains 14 residues. Trimming took 2 bases from V and 8 from J; bases not matched to a gene: 5. Per the germline V gene, CDR1 is SEHNR and CDR2 is FQNEAQ (reference sequence). As DNA, the CDR3 is TGTGCCAGCAGCTTATCCGGGGGGGCGGATGAGCAGTTCTTC. Amino acids: CASSLSGGADEQFF.

This sequence joins TRBV27 and TRBJ2-5; tentatively, D is TRBD2 (7 bases). Germline CDR1 is MNHEY and CDR2 is SMNVEV (reference sequence). The CDR3 spans 16 residues. V lost 3 bases, J lost 5 bases, and 19 bases lay in between. The CDR3 DNA is TGTGCCAGCAGTTTCCGTCGTCCAGGGGAGGGGGAGACCCAGTACTTC. Translating gives CASSFRRPGEGETQYF.

This clone was counted once. The chain couples TRBV7-8 to TRBJ1-1, with TRBD1 identical over 7 bases. Unmatched junction bases numbered 12, after V lost 5 bases and J lost 0 bases. The CDR3 is made up of 17 amino acids. Per the germline V gene, CDR1 is SGHVS and CDR2 is FQNEAQ. In nucleotides, the CDR3 is TGTGCCAGCAGCCAAGACAGGGTGAGGCTTCTGAACACTGAAGCTTTCTTT. Protein product: CASSQDRVRLLNTEAFF.

This clone was detected once. V is TRBV29-1 and J is TRBJ2-4, with 10 nucleotides matching TRBD1. This CDR3 is built from 13 residues. CDR1 and CDR2 (germline): SQVTM, ANQGSEA. V was pared by 7 bases and J by 7 bases, with 7 bases of the junction left unmatched. CDR3 sequence: CSASRDRGNIQYF. CDR3 DNA: TGCAGCGCCAGCCGGGACAGGGGTAACATTCAGTACTTC.

The chain has TRBV7-2 and TRBJ1-5; D is perhaps TRBD1 (5 bases). From germline, CDR1 is SGHTA and CDR2 FQGNSA. The CDR3 spans 13 residues. The V and J ends lost 5 bases and 11 bases respectively, with 16 bases between them. CDR3 nucleotide sequence: TGTGCCAGCAGCACCCAGACAGCCTCGGCCCAGCATTTT. It translates to CASSTQTASAQHF.

The gene calls are TRBV5-6 and TRBJ1-5; no definite D call. The germline V and J ends were trimmed by 2 bases and 2 bases, with 11 bases remaining between them. The CDR3 length is 15 residues. Germline V gives CDR1 SGHDT, CDR2 YYEEEE. The CDR3 spells CASSLSDRRNQPQHF. The DNA for the CDR3 is TGTGCCAGCAGCTTAAGCGATAGGCGCAATCAGCCCCAGCATTTT.

The chain employs TRBV6-6 and TRBJ2-1, with TRBD2 as a possible D gene (5 bases). The CDR3 length is 11 residues. The V end was cut by 5 bases, the J end by 14 bases, with 13 bases between. Per the germline V gene, CDR1 is MNHNY and CDR2 is SVGAGI (reference sequence). In nucleotides, the CDR3 is TGTGCCAGCAGTCCCGGGGTCCACGAGTTCTTC. Protein sequence: CASSPGVHEFF.

The sample holds one count of this clone. V is TRBV7-2 and J is TRBJ2-1, with 12 bases lining up with TRBD2. CDR3 length: 16 amino acids. V lost 1 base and J lost 6; bases outside the gene matches: 4. Germline V gives CDR1 SGHTA, CDR2 FQGNSA. CDR3 sequence reads: CASSLVASGGGNEQFF. CDR3 DNA: TGTGCCAGCAGCTTAGTGGCTAGCGGGGGGGGCAATGAGCAGTTCTTC.

This clone was recorded only once. The chain carries TRBV23-1 and TRBJ2-4; TRBD1 agrees at 8 bases. Being an ORF, TRBV23-1 has a function that is uncertain. Unmatched junction bases numbered 18, after V lost 6 bases and J lost 2 bases. The CDR3 extends over 19 amino acids. The CDR3 here is CASSRPDRQGIRSKNIQYF. In DNA form, the CDR3 reads TGCGCCAGCAGCCGTCCTGATCGACAGGGGATAAGATCCAAAAACATTCAGTACTTC.

The chain combines TRBV27 with TRBJ2-7, with D tentatively TRBD1 (5 bases). V lost 6 bases and J lost 5, with 17 bases in between. CDR3 size: 14 residues. The V gene's germline CDR1 is MNHEY and CDR2 SMNVEV (reference sequence). Here the CDR3 DNA reads TGTGCCAGCAGCGTCCCAGGGCGAGACAACGAGCAGTACTTC. It encodes CASSVPGRDNEQYF.

The rearrangement uses TRBV27 and TRBJ2-3; 7 bases line up with TRBD2. CDR3 length: 14 amino acids. Trimming cost V 2 bases and J 3 bases; bases outside gene matches: 2. CDR1 is MNHEY and CDR2 is SMNVEV in the germline V gene (reference sequence). This chain's CDR3 is CASSLVGGTDTQYF. In nucleotides, the CDR3 is TGTGCCAGCAGTTTAGTCGGGGGGACAGATACGCAGTATTTT.

This chain connects TRBV27 to TRBJ2-7, with D possibly being TRBD2 (6 bases). The V gene's germline CDR1 is MNHEY and CDR2 SMNVEV (reference sequence). The germline V and J ends were trimmed by 7 bases and 7 bases, with 20 bases remaining between them. This CDR3 is 14 amino acids long. The CDR3 nucleotides read TGTGCCAGCACCCCCTGGGCGGGGCCGGGGGAGCAGTACTTC. Translation gives CASTPWAGPGEQYF.

This clone was counted once. The chain links TRBV6-5 to TRBJ1-6; tentatively, D is TRBD1 (6 bases). There are 15 residues in the CDR3. The germline V gene encodes CDR1 MNHEY and CDR2 SVGAGI. V was pared by 4 bases and J by 7 bases, with 14 bases between. CDR3 nucleotides: TGTGCCAGCAGTTCCTTCTCGCAGGGGAATTCACCCCTCCACTTT. Translation: CASSSFSQGNSPLHF.

This clone was observed once. CDR3 coding DNA: TGTGCCAGCCGCGGGGGCCACTATGGCTACACCTTC. It yields the protein CASRGGHYGYTF. V gene TRBV25-1 combines with J gene TRBJ1-2; D possibly corresponds to TRBD1 (6 bases). The CDR3 is 12 amino acids. The germline gives CDR1 MGHDK, CDR2 SYGVNS. V lost 8 bases and J 3 bases, leaving 10 bases between the germline ends.

The rearrangement uses TRBV25-1 and TRBJ1-2, with 8 bases lining up with TRBD1. The CDR3 extends over 11 amino acids. Losses at the gene ends were 8 bases for V and 8 bases for J; bases not matched to a gene: 4. Looked up from germline, CDR1 is MGHDK and CDR2 is SYGVNS. The CDR3 is CASQTGVGYTF. CDR3 sequence (DNA): TGTGCCAGCCAGACAGGGGTCGGCTACACCTTC.

Here the CDR3 reads CASSRDFSDTEAFF. The CDR3 DNA follows: TGTGCCAGCAGCCGGGACTTTAGTGACACTGAAGCTTTCTTT. The J gene is TRBJ1-1, the V gene TRBV7-3; perhaps TRBD1 as D (5 bases). V gave up 5 bases and J gave up 3 bases, with 13 bases separating them. Germline V CDR1 and CDR2: SGHTA, FQGTGA. The CDR3 has 14 amino acids.

The chain is built from TRBV9 and TRBJ1-4; TRBD1 agrees at 11 bases. The CDR3 spans 17 residues. CDR1 is SGDLS, CDR2 YYNGEE, per germline. V shed 4 bases, J shed 0 bases, and the junction held 5 bases outside the gene matches. This CDR3 reads CASSRTGGESTNEKLFF. The CDR3 DNA is TGTGCCAGCAGCCGGACAGGGGGCGAATCAACTAATGAAAAACTGTTTTTT.

This clone was counted between two and nine times. The chain combines TRBV6-5 with TRBJ2-3; 7 bases line up with TRBD2. V lost 3 bases to trimming and J lost 5 bases; unmatched junction nucleotides: 11. The CDR3 is 16 residues long. The germline CDR1 and CDR2 sequences are MNHEY and SVGAGI. The CDR3 protein is CASSYGLGPREDTQYF. The CDR3 coding sequence is TGTGCCAGCAGTTATGGACTAGGCCCCCGGGAAGATACGCAGTATTTT.

The chain is built from TRBV18 and TRBJ2-2; TRBD2 agrees at 13 bases. After removal of 6 bases from V and 7 bases from J, the junction contained 8 bases not matched to a gene. CDR3 length equals 16 residues. Germline V gene lookup returns CDR1 KGHSH and CDR2 LQKENI. The CDR3 loop reads CASSPTSGGAIGELFF. CDR3 in DNA: TGTGCCAGCTCCCCCACTAGCGGGGGGGCCATCGGGGAGCTGTTTTTT.

The chain joins TRBV19 to TRBJ1-1, with 7 bases fitting TRBD1. The CDR3 spans 15 residues. Trimming cost V 5 bases and J 6 bases; bases outside gene matches: 12. Germline V CDR1 and CDR2: LNHDA, SQIVND (reference sequence). CDR3 coding DNA: TGTGCCAGTAGTCCCCGACAGGGCCCGAGCTCTGAAGCTTTCTTT. Protein: CASSPRQGPSSEAFF.

The rearrangement links TRBV5-5 to TRBJ1-4; D is possibly TRBD1 (5 bases). V dropped 3 bases and J dropped 2 bases, with 8 bases sitting between them. Per germline, CDR1 SGHKS and CDR2 YYEKEE (reference sequence). The CDR3 is 14 amino acids. CDR3 sequence: CASSSRGTNEKLFF. CDR3 coding DNA: TGTGCCAGCAGCTCTCGGGGGACTAATGAAAAACTGTTTTTT.

This rearrangement joins TRBV5-4 to TRBJ2-7, with D possibly TRBD1 on 6 matching bases. V was shortened by 4 bases and J by 4 bases, with 18 bases between the two germline ends. This CDR3 is built from 15 residues. Germline V gene data show CDR1 as SGHNT and CDR2 as YYREEE (reference sequence). CDR3 in DNA: TGTGCCAGCAGCGGGGCTAAGCAGGGGAGATACGAGCAGTACTTC. Translating it yields CASSGAKQGRYEQYF.

The rearrangement links TRBV7-8 to TRBJ1-5; tentative D call: TRBD1 (5 bases). Trimming removed 8 bases from V and 5 bases from J, with 13 bases in between. The CDR3 extends over 13 amino acids. Germline CDR1 is SGHVS and CDR2 is FQNEAQ. The chain's CDR3 is CASAQGYDQPQHF. CDR3 nucleotides: TGTGCCAGCGCCCAGGGCTATGATCAGCCCCAGCATTTT.

The chain uses TRBV7-9 and TRBJ1-1; 9 nucleotides line up with TRBD1. Germline CDR1 is SEHNR and CDR2 is FQNEAQ (reference sequence). V shed 2 bases, J shed 12 bases, and the junction held 13 bases outside the gene matches. The CDR3 loop spans 15 amino acids. Written as DNA, the CDR3 is TGTGCCAGCAGCTTAAGCGGGTTTCCGGGACAGGGACCTTTCTTT. It yields the protein CASSLSGFPGQGPFF.